In its sample, the clone carrying this TCR beta chain was seen once. The data were taken from a study of T cell changes during pregnancy in multiple sclerosis. Trimming removed 3 bases from V and 0 bases from J, with 11 bases in between. The CDR3 has 16 amino acids. Germline CDR1 is SNHLY and CDR2 is FYNNEI. TCRdb keeps only in-frame clones here, not all; method: immunoSEQ multiplex PCR. The table records 35,000 to 45,000 clones, approximately 90% of them present only once. The source of this sequence is a female donor with multiple sclerosis, enrolled in a pregnancy study. V and J are TRBV2 and TRBJ1-4; maybe TRBD1 (6 bases). The sequences come from CD8+ T cells from peripheral blood mononuclear cells, collected in the first trimester of pregnancy. The CDR3 loop reads CASSDGQITTNEKLFF. For the CDR3, the DNA is TGTGCCAGCAGTGACGGACAGATCACAACTAATGAAAAACTGTTTTTT.